This TCR beta chain was identified in a study of cytomegalovirus exposure and HLA in healthy donors. Study-wide results and caveats: Common viral pathogens seemed to be connected with several of the most significant clusters, according to a later analysis.

Of note for this clone: The target antigen is unknown.

The PCR contained 60 Vbeta and 13 Jbeta primers. Method: immunoSEQ multiplex PCR; TCRdb's copy keeps in-frame clones and lacks some. This sample has about 160,000 clones, with around three quarters found just once. CDR3 length: 19 amino acids. Germline loops: CDR1 LGHNA, CDR2 YSLEER. V lost 0 bases, J lost 2 bases, and 8 bases stayed unmatched. This chain uses TRBV4-3 with TRBJ2-1, with 12 bases identical to TRBD2. Sequencing was done on a sample of PBMCs. This clonotype was sampled from a man aged 50 to 59 in good health and CMV-seropositive. CDR3 nucleotides: TGCGCCAGCAGCCAAGAGACTAGCGGGGGCGGTAGAACCTACAATGAGCAGTTCTTC. Amino acid sequence: CASSQETSGGGRTYNEQFF.